This T cell receptor (beta chain) emerged from a study of beta chain features in type 1 diabetes. Findings and limits, study-wide: TCRB repertoires of naive, central memory and Treg cells appeared more similar among patients than among healthy donors.

This CDR3 contains 15 residues. Germline loops: CDR1 SEHNR, CDR2 FQNEAQ (reference sequence). V lost 1 base and J 4 bases, leaving 13 bases between the germline ends. One heparinised draw of blood, averaging around 120 mL, came from each donor. Since all of the isolated RNA was reverse transcribed, expressed TCRB transcripts were what got sequenced. Assay: immunoSEQ multiplex PCR; the TCRdb copy retains only in-frame clones and omits some. Of more than 350,000 clones in the sample, roughly an eighth were seen once. Only a few counts were recorded for this clone. What it recognizes is unknown. Sequencing was done on a sample of naive CD4+ T cells from blood. V and J are TRBV7-9 and TRBJ2-5, with D possibly TRBD1 on 6 matching bases. The TCR comes from a woman between 18 and 29 years old in good health. CDR3 protein: CASSLDLAGAETQYF. DNA for the CDR3: TGTGCCAGCAGCTTAGATCTAGCAGGGGCAGAGACCCAGTACTTC.